What follows describes a single TCR beta chain. These data are taken from a study of blood T cell repertoires in COVID-19. Authors' methods: Estimated nucleated cell counts came from reference gene primer amplification. The table came from immunoSEQ multiplex PCR; TCRdb's copy has only in-frame clones and leaves some out. The DNA gave D and trimming, while V, J and clone size come from that table. In the table there are roughly 200,000 clones, 75% to 90% of which are singletons. The CDR3 is made up of 13 amino acids. V was clipped by 5 bases and J by 5 bases, with 11 bases between them. CDR1 and CDR2 (germline): MDHEN, SYDVKM.

Sequenced material: peripheral blood. This chain connects TRBV28 to TRBJ2-3, with D tentatively TRBD2 (6 bases). This sequence was found in a man aged 60-69 years with acute or convalescent COVID-19. CDR3 sequence reads: CASSTTRGDTQYF. The CDR3 region has the DNA TGTGCCAGCAGTACTACGCGGGGAGATACGCAGTATTTT.